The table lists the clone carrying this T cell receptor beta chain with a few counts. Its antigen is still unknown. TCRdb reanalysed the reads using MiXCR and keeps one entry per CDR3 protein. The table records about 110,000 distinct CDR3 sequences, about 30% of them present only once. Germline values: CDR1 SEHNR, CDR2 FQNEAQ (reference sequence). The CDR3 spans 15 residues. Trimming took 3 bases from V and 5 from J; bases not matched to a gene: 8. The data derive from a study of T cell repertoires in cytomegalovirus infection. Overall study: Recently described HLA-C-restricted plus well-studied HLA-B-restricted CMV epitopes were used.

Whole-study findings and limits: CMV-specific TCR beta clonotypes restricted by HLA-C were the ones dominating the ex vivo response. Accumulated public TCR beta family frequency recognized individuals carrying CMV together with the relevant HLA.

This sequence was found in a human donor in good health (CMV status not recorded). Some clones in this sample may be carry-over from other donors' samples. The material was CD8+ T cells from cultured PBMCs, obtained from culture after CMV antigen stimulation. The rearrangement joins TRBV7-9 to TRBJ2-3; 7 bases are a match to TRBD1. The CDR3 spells CASSLREQGIDTQYF. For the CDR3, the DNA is TGTGCCAGCAGCTTGAGGGAACAGGGGATAGATACGCAGTATTTT. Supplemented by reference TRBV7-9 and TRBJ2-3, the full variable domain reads DTGVSQNPRHKITKRGQNVTFRCDPISEHNRLYWYRQTLGQGPEFLTYFQNEAQLEKSRLLSDRFSAERPKGSFSTLEIQRTEQGDSAMYLCASSLREQGIDTQYFGPGTRLTVL.